The text below deals with one TCR beta chain. The antigen is unknown. The V and J ends lost 2 bases and 3 bases respectively, with 14 bases between them. Germline V gene data show CDR1 as MNHEY and CDR2 as SVGAGI. This CDR3 spans 15 amino acids. PCR used 60 Vbeta primers and 13 Jbeta primers. Sequencing used immunoSEQ multiplex PCR; TCRdb keeps in-frame clones, though not all of them. The sample carries over 150,000 clones, roughly 80% recorded once. This sample is part of a study of cytomegalovirus exposure and HLA in healthy donors. Findings and caveats of the study: In a later analysis, donors in an Asian-associated ancestry cluster reportedly had fewer N-insertions in productive TCRs than the cohort mean.

Sequenced material: PBMCs. The chain uses TRBV6-5 and TRBJ2-7; the D gene is possibly TRBD1 (5 bases). This receptor was identified in a man aged 25-45 years in good health and CMV-seronegative. The CDR3 sequence: CASSYRGMGFYEQYF. The CDR3 DNA reads TGTGCCAGCAGTTACAGGGGAATGGGATTCTACGAGCAGTACTTC.